A single sample gave rise to the 18 T cell receptor beta chains below, sequenced in a study of blood T cell repertoires in COVID-19. Profiling relied on immunoSEQ multiplex PCR, and the TCRdb table lists in-frame clones only, not all of them. The data show some 100,000 clones, more than 70% seen once. The sequenced material came from peripheral blood. The source is a woman of 80 years or more with active COVID-19.

The chain couples TRBV7-3 to TRBJ1-2, with D unclear. This CDR3 region has 15 residues. Germline lookup yields CDR1 SGHTA and CDR2 FQGTGA. Trimming left V 1 base short and J 2 bases short, with 11 bases between. The CDR3, as DNA: TGTGCCAGCAGCTTAAGTACAGCCTCCAACTATGGCTACACCTTC. It specifies CASSLSTASNYGYTF.

The chain recombines TRBV18 with TRBJ2-3, with TRBD2 matching 9 bases. V shed 0 bases and J 3 bases; nucleotides not matched to a gene: 7. Germline values: CDR1 KGHSH, CDR2 LQKENI. The CDR3 consists of 17 residues. The CDR3 protein is CASSPPTNSGGTDTQYF. The CDR3, as DNA: TGTGCCAGCTCACCACCGACTAATAGCGGGGGAACAGATACGCAGTATTTT.

V is TRBV5-4 and J is TRBJ2-2, with D uncertain. This CDR3 spans 17 amino acids. Germline V gene lookup returns CDR1 SGHNT and CDR2 YYREEE (reference sequence). Trimming took off 0 bases at V and 7 bases at J, with 19 bases between the two ends. Written as DNA, the CDR3 is TGTGCCAGCAGCTTGGGACCAATTACGGCCCGACTCGGGGAGCTGTTTTTT. Protein product: CASSLGPITARLGELFF.

The chain joins TRBV7-9 to TRBJ2-3; possibly TRBD2 for D (6 bases). Between the trimmed V and J ends, which lost 2 bases and 4 bases, there was a span of 16 bases. Germline V gives CDR1 SEHNR, CDR2 FQNEAQ (reference sequence). CDR3 length equals 16 residues. DNA for the CDR3: TGTGCCAGCAGCTTAAGAACTAGCAGTGTTCCAGATACGCAGTATTTT. Amino acids: CASSLRTSSVPDTQYF.

The gene calls are TRBV30 and TRBJ2-5; tentative D call: TRBD1 (6 bases). This CDR3 comprises 14 residues. Per germline, CDR1 GTSNPN and CDR2 SVGIG (reference sequence). Trimming shortened V by 3 bases and J by 9 bases, and 20 bases separated the two germline ends. DNA of the CDR3: TGTGCCTGGAGACTGATTAGGAATTCAGGGGCCCAGTACTTC. Translation: CAWRLIRNSGAQYF.

In nucleotides, the CDR3 is TGTGCCAGCAGTTTGGGGGGGACCGAGCAGCCCCAGCATTTT. It translates to CASSLGGTEQPQHF. This chain uses TRBV27 with TRBJ1-5; TRBD1 might be the D (5 bases). The V gene lost 3 bases and the J gene lost 7 bases, with 13 bases spanning the gap. Germline values: CDR1 MNHEY, CDR2 SMNVEV (reference sequence). This CDR3 spans 14 amino acids.

The rearrangement joins TRBV19 to TRBJ2-1; 9 nucleotides match TRBD2. This CDR3 has 16 residues. Germline V gene sequence: CDR1 LNHDA, CDR2 SQIVND (reference sequence). V dropped 8 bases and J dropped 1; count of bases not matched to a gene: 9. The CDR3 reads CASAISGGISYNEQFF. Written as DNA, the CDR3 is TGTGCCAGTGCGATCAGCGGGGGGATATCCTACAATGAGCAGTTCTTC. The full variable domain, rest sourced from reference TRBV19 and TRBJ2-1, is DGGITQSPKYLFRKEGQNVTLSCEQNLNHDAMYWYRQDPGQGLRLIYYSQIVNDFQKGDIAEGYSVSREKKESFPLTVTSAQKNPTAFYLCASAISGGISYNEQFFGPGTRLTVL.

The V gene is TRBV6-5, the J gene TRBJ1-2; D gene unclear. The CDR3 length is 12 residues. The V end lost 10 bases, the J end lost 2 bases, and 11 bases lay between the germline ends. Germline values: CDR1 MNHEY, CDR2 SVGAGI. The CDR3 loop is CATADGNYGYTF. The CDR3 DNA reads TGTGCCACCGCCGATGGCAACTATGGCTACACCTTC.

The chain recombines TRBV27 with TRBJ1-4; TRBD1 aligns across 8 bases. This CDR3 is built from 12 residues. After removal of 3 bases from V and 12 bases from J, the junction contained 3 bases not matched to a gene. Germline V gene sequence: CDR1 MNHEY, CDR2 SMNVEV (reference sequence). The CDR3 reads CASSLVQGELFF. CDR3 DNA sequence: TGTGCCAGCAGTTTGGTACAGGGGGAACTGTTTTTT. Combining the CDR3 with reference TRBV27 and TRBJ1-4 gives the whole variable domain EAQVTQNPRYLITVTGKKLTVTCSQNMNHEYMSWYRQDPGLGLRQIYYSMNVEVTDKGDVPEGYKVSRKEKRNFPLILESPSPNQTSLYFCASSLVQGELFFGSGTQLSVL.

The chain links TRBV6-2 or TRBV6-3 to TRBJ2-7, with 10 bases aligning to TRBD2. The CDR3 consists of 17 residues. The trim removed 5 bases at V and 0 bases at J, leaving 10 bases unmatched. Germline loops: CDR1 MNHEY, CDR2 SVGEGT. The DNA for the CDR3 is TGTGCCAGCAGTAGTCAGAGCGGGAGGGTGAGCTCCTACGAGCAGTACTTC. Encoded protein: CASSSQSGRVSSYEQYF.

The rearrangement joins TRBV27 to TRBJ2-3; TRBD2 matches 10 bases. The CDR3 totals 15 residues. Germline CDR1 reads MNHEY; CDR2 reads SMNVEV (reference sequence). V lost 10 bases to trimming and J lost 3 bases; unmatched junction nucleotides: 10. CDR3 loop: CAITPAGGPTDTQYF. The CDR3 bases are TGTGCCATCACCCCAGCGGGAGGGCCGACAGATACGCAGTATTTT.

The chain uses TRBV24-1 and TRBJ2-1; 12 bases agree with TRBD2. The CDR3 totals 18 residues. Trimming removed 0 bases from V and 7 bases from J; junction bases left unmatched: 9. CDR1 is KGHDR and CDR2 is SFDVKD in the germline V gene. CDR3 residues: CATSDLASGRASENEQFF. For the CDR3, the DNA is TGTGCCACCAGTGATTTGGCTAGCGGGAGGGCCTCGGAGAATGAGCAGTTCTTC.

With respect to this clone: Other DNA sequences from this sample encode an identical CDR3 as well. This rearrangement joins TRBV9 to TRBJ2-5, with unresolved D. The CDR3 is 13 amino acids. Germline-derived CDR1 and CDR2 are SGDLS and YYNGEE. Trimming removed 2 bases from V and 1 base from J, with 6 bases in between. CDR3 sequence reads: CASSVTSQETQYF. In DNA form, the CDR3 reads TGTGCCAGCAGCGTTACAAGCCAAGAGACCCAGTACTTC.

The V gene is TRBV28, the J gene TRBJ2-5; 8 bases match TRBD2. Germline CDR1 is MDHEN and CDR2 is SYDVKM. CDR3 length: 14 residues. Unmatched junction bases numbered 8, after V lost 6 bases and J lost 5 bases. The CDR3 reads CASSPSGRGETQYF. DNA of the CDR3: TGTGCCAGCAGCCCAAGCGGGAGAGGTGAGACCCAGTACTTC.

This clone has a single count. The chain has TRBV9 and TRBJ1-2, with TRBD1 matching over 12 bases. The length of the CDR3 is 18 residues. The V and J ends lost 0 bases and 0 bases, in that order; junction bases with no gene match: 6. Germline lookup yields CDR1 SGDLS and CDR2 YYNGEE. The CDR3 DNA sequence: TGTGCCAGCAGCGTAGGGGGACAGGGGGCGGCGTCTAACTATGGCTACACCTTC. This encodes CASSVGGQGAASNYGYTF.

The chain joins TRBV11-3 to TRBJ2-1, with TRBD1 as a possible D gene (7 bases). Germline CDR1 and CDR2: SGHNT and YENEEA. Trimming stripped 5 bases from V and 7 bases from J, with 18 bases between. The CDR3 length is 15 residues. The CDR3 is CASSKLAGGRNEQFF. Written as DNA, the CDR3 is TGTGCCAGCAGCAAACTGGCAGGGGGGAGGAATGAGCAGTTCTTC. Drawing the rest from reference TRBV11-3 and TRBJ2-1, the complete variable domain is EAGVVQSPRYKIIEKKQPVAFWCNPISGHNTLYWYLQNLGQGPELLIRYENEEAVDDSQLPKDRFSAERLKGVDSTLKIQPAELGDSAVYLCASSKLAGGRNEQFFGPGTRLTVL.

The chain recombines TRBV12-3 or TRBV12-4 with TRBJ2-3; D not resolved. The CDR3 totals 12 residues. V dropped 7 bases and J dropped 6 bases, with 11 bases sitting between them. In DNA, the CDR3 is TGTGCCAGCAACCTGGAGTGGGATACGCAGTATTTT. Encoded protein: CASNLEWDTQYF.

Only a few counts were recorded for this clone. The chain couples TRBV18 to TRBJ1-6; D gene ambiguous. This CDR3 is built from 14 residues. V gave up 1 base and J gave up 10 bases, with 11 bases separating them. Germline CDR1 reads KGHSH; CDR2 reads LQKENI. The CDR3 region is CASSPQGGVSPLHF. The CDR3 DNA reads TGTGCCAGCTCACCACAGGGAGGAGTGTCACCCCTCCACTTT.